This TCR beta chain was documented in a study of blood T cell repertoires in COVID-19. TCRdb's copy holds only in-frame clones and misses some; the assay was immunoSEQ multiplex PCR. The sample includes 180,000 or so clones, approximately 84% of them seen just once. Germline CDR1 is MDHEN and CDR2 is SYDVKM. Trimming took 6 bases from V and 2 from J; bases not matched to a gene: 17. This CDR3 region has 19 residues. This chain connects TRBV28 to TRBJ2-1, with 9 bases fitting TRBD2. Sequenced material: peripheral blood. The source is a human donor with acute or convalescent COVID-19. The donor label of this sample is uncertain. CDR3 sequence: CASSQSGLGGGRAYNEQFF. CDR3 nucleotides: TGTGCCAGCAGCCAGAGTGGTCTGGGAGGCGGGAGGGCCTACAATGAGCAGTTCTTC.